This paragraph covers one T cell receptor beta chain sequence. This sample is part of a study of blood T cell repertoires in COVID-19. The data were produced by immunoSEQ multiplex PCR, yet TCRdb's version contains in-frame clones alone and is incomplete. This table has approximately 280,000 clones, about 85% appearing once. Germline V gives CDR1 MNHEY, CDR2 SVGAGI. The CDR3 contains 14 residues. J was trimmed by 13 bases and V by 6 bases; bases with no gene match: 10. The sequence derives from a woman aged 45-65 years who had recovered from COVID-19. This rearrangement joins TRBV6-5 to TRBJ1-6, with TRBD1 matching 9 bases. The specimen was PBMCs or T cells enriched from blood (not recorded which). CDR3 nucleotide sequence: TGTGCCAGCAGACAGCCGGACAGGGGAGGTCCCCTCCACTTT. Translated, it gives CASRQPDRGGPLHF.